One sample yielded the 28 T cell receptor beta chains listed below, sequenced in a study of T cells in Graves' hyperthyroidism and ophthalmopathy. TCR beta CDR3 sequences were amplified from RNA transcripts. Researchers ran a first-round RT-PCR on the TCR CDR3 using the HTBI primer set. TCRdb re-analysed the multiplex PCR reads in MiXCR, keeping a single row per CDR3 protein. The sample lists about 520,000 distinct CDR3 sequences, around 22% occurring once. The sequencing input was blood. The receptors shown here come from a woman aged 25-40 years with Graves' ophthalmopathy.

The chain links TRBV6-1 to TRBJ2-5; D may be TRBD1 (6 bases). V dropped 2 bases and J dropped 4 bases, with 11 bases sitting between them. The germline V gene has CDR1 MNHNS and CDR2 SASEGT. The CDR3 runs to 14 residues. The CDR3 nucleotides are TGTGCCAGCAGTGAACGCGGCAGGGGAGAGACCCAGTACTTC. This translates into CASSERGRGETQYF.

This clonotype has just a few counts. The rearrangement uses TRBV19 and TRBJ1-1; 7 bases are shared with TRBD1. The germline V gene encodes CDR1 LNHDA and CDR2 SQIVND (reference sequence). J lost 6 bases, V lost 4 bases, and 8 bases had no gene match. The CDR3 spans 14 residues. The CDR3 region is CASSTRTGPAEAFF. CDR3 DNA: TGTGCCAGTAGTACCCGGACAGGCCCCGCTGAAGCTTTCTTT.

This clonotype was detected only a few times. The chain links TRBV27 to TRBJ2-5; no definite D call. The V end lost 1 base, the J end lost 1 base, and 4 bases lay between the germline ends. The CDR3 is made up of 13 amino acids. Germline V gene data show CDR1 as MNHEY and CDR2 as SMNVEV (reference sequence). This CDR3 reads CASSLFSQETQYF. The CDR3 nucleotides are TGTGCCAGCAGTTTATTCAGCCAAGAGACCCAGTACTTC.

This clonotype was seen many times. This chain connects TRBV12-3 or TRBV12-4 to TRBJ1-1, with D perhaps matching TRBD1 (6 bases). Trimming cost V 3 bases and J 5 bases, with 16 bases left between them. This CDR3 has 15 amino acids. CDR3 nucleotides: TGTGCCAGCAGTTTGGTATTCACAGGGAGGACTGAAGCTTTCTTT. This sequence encodes CASSLVFTGRTEAFF.

This clonotype was seen many times. The genes are TRBV6-1 and TRBJ1-1, with D possibly matching TRBD1 (5 bases). CDR1 is MNHNS, CDR2 SASEGT, per germline. The CDR3 spans 11 residues. Trimming shortened V by 4 bases and J by 7 bases, and 7 bases separated the two germline ends. The CDR3: CASSGQFEAFF. The CDR3 DNA reads as TGTGCCAGCAGTGGACAGTTTGAAGCTTTCTTT.

This clonotype was seen repeatedly, ten times or more. DNA of the CDR3: TGCAGCGTTGAAGGGGCTCAAGAGACCCAGTACTTC. It translates to CSVEGAQETQYF. V usage is TRBV29-1 and J usage is TRBJ2-5, with D hard to call. The V end was cut by 1 base, the J end by 2 bases, with 5 bases between. This CDR3 spans 12 amino acids. CDR1 and CDR2 from the germline V gene are SQVTM and ANQGSEA.

V gene TRBV9 combines with J gene TRBJ1-5; D might be TRBD1 (5 bases). This CDR3 is 16 amino acids long. The germline V and J ends were trimmed by 2 bases and 3 bases, with 15 bases remaining between them. CDR1 is SGDLS and CDR2 is YYNGEE in the germline V gene. CDR3 sequence: CASSVDGGFINQPQHF. The CDR3 nucleotides are TGTGCCAGCAGCGTTGACGGGGGGTTTATCAATCAGCCCCAGCATTTT.

This clonotype was found many times. The rearrangement joins TRBV6-5 to TRBJ1-5; TRBD1 matches 8 bases. The CDR3 is 13 amino acids. Germline CDR1 MNHEY, CDR2 SVGAGI. V lost 6 bases and J lost 6; bases outside the gene matches: 4. The CDR3 DNA follows: TGTGCCAGCAGCGGACAGGGATCTCAGCCCCAGCATTTT. Its protein is CASSGQGSQPQHF.

Ten or more counts support this clonotype. The J gene is TRBJ2-7, the V gene TRBV6-5; D gene ambiguous. The CDR3 has 14 residues. CDR1 and CDR2 from the germline V gene are MNHEY and SVGAGI. The V and J ends lost 0 bases and 5 bases respectively, with 11 bases between them. As DNA, the CDR3 is TGTGCCAGCAGTTACTCTGCCTCCAACGACGAGCAGTACTTC. As protein: CASSYSASNDEQYF.

The rearrangement uses TRBV20-1 and TRBJ2-2; TRBD1 matches 9 bases. V trimming: 0 bases; J trimming: 6 bases; junction bases outside the gene matches: 5. The CDR3 spans 15 residues. Germline assignment: CDR1 DFQATT and CDR2 SNEGSKA (reference sequence). CDR3 region: CSAREWDRDAGELFF. As DNA, the CDR3 is TGCAGTGCTAGAGAGTGGGACAGGGACGCCGGGGAGCTGTTTTTT.

A word on this clonotype: A much larger clone is a single base away; this may be a read error. The genes are TRBV11-1 and TRBJ2-7; 15 bases map to TRBD2. Germline CDR1 SGHAT, CDR2 FQDESV (reference sequence). The CDR3 runs 15 residues. In DNA, the CDR3 is TGTGCCGGCAGCGTCCGGACTAGCGGGAGGGACGAGCAGTACTTC. Amino acid sequence: CAGSVRTSGRDEQYF. The full variable domain, its missing parts supplied by reference TRBV11-1 and TRBJ2-7, is EAEVAQSPRYKITEKSQAVAFWCDPISGHATLYWYRQILGQGPELLVQFQDESVVDDSQLPKDRFSAERLKGVDSTLKIQPAELGDSAMYLCAGSVRTSGRDEQYFGPGTRLTVT.

Ten or more counts support this clonotype. This sequence joins TRBV12-3 or TRBV12-4 and TRBJ2-2, with D possibly matching TRBD1 (6 bases). V was pared by 4 bases and J by 8 bases, with 8 bases between. The CDR3 is made up of 12 amino acids. In DNA, the CDR3 is TGTGCCAGCAGTTCTAGGGGGGGGGAGCTGTTTTTT. As protein: CASSSRGGELFF.

This clonotype was found many times. This chain uses TRBV6-5 with TRBJ2-7, with 10 nucleotides matching TRBD1. Germline assignment: CDR1 MNHEY and CDR2 SVGAGI. V was clipped by 2 bases and J by 1 base; unmatched bases: 5. This CDR3 contains 16 residues. CDR3 sequence reads: CASSYEMGQGSYEQYF. The CDR3 DNA is TGTGCCAGCAGTTACGAGATGGGACAGGGGTCCTACGAGCAGTACTTC.

V gene TRBV28 combines with J gene TRBJ2-7; TRBD1 matches at 9 bases. The V gene's germline CDR1 is MDHEN and CDR2 SYDVKM. J was trimmed by 5 bases and V by 1 base; bases with no gene match: 3. The CDR3 is 14 amino acids. CDR3 nucleotides: TGTGCCAGCAGTTTATTTGGGACAGGGAACGAGCAGTACTTC. Its translation is CASSLFGTGNEQYF.

This clonotype was recorded many times. The J gene is TRBJ1-1, the V gene TRBV6-2 or TRBV6-3, with D maybe TRBD1 (6 bases). Germline CDR1 reads MNHEY; CDR2 reads SVGEGT. Trimming took off 5 bases at V and 7 bases at J, with 20 bases between the two ends. The CDR3 runs 15 residues. This chain's CDR3 is CASSPTLLTGREAFF. The CDR3 DNA reads as TGTGCCAGCAGTCCAACCCTACTAACAGGGCGTGAAGCTTTCTTT.

This clonotype came up many times. The chain carries TRBV2 and TRBJ1-5; the D is unclear. The length of the CDR3 is 13 residues. Trimming pared 0 bases from V and 9 bases from J, leaving 9 bases between. CDR1 and CDR2 (germline): SNHLY, FYNNEI. CDR3 bases: TGTGCCAGCAGTGAAGCGCAACAACCGCCCCAGCATTTT. This sequence encodes CASSEAQQPPQHF.

This clonotype appeared a few times. The chain uses TRBV12-5 and TRBJ1-2, with D uncertain. The CDR3 has 15 amino acids. Germline CDR1 is LGHNT and CDR2 is FRNRAP. Trimming shortened V by 3 bases and J by 3 bases, and 14 bases separated the two germline ends. The CDR3 sequence: CASGFFGAADYGYTF. CDR3 nucleotide sequence: TGTGCTAGTGGTTTCTTCGGTGCGGCAGACTATGGCTACACCTTC.

This clonotype showed up just a few times. The rearrangement joins TRBV20-1 to TRBJ2-1, with TRBD2 matching over 8 bases. From germline, CDR1 is DFQATT and CDR2 SNEGSKA (reference sequence). The CDR3 has 15 amino acids. The J segment lost 0 bases and the V segment lost 4 bases, leaving 5 bases of the junction unmatched. The DNA of the CDR3 is TGCAGTGCTACCCCCGGGACTAGCTCCTACAATGAGCAGTTCTTC. Its protein product is CSATPGTSSYNEQFF.

V gene TRBV5-1 combines with J gene TRBJ2-7, with 8 positions matching TRBD2. The trim removed 4 bases at V and 2 bases at J, leaving 14 bases unmatched. CDR3 length: 17 residues. Germline lookup yields CDR1 SGHRS and CDR2 YFSETQ. The CDR3 DNA is TGCGCCAGCAGCCCTGGGGCTACTGGCGGGAGGCCCTACGAGCAGTACTTC. Amino acids: CASSPGATGGRPYEQYF.

The genes are TRBV6-1 and TRBJ1-1, with a weak D call TRBD1 (5 bases). Trimming took 7 bases from V and 11 from J, leaving 14 bases between them. Germline CDR1 reads MNHNS; CDR2 reads SASEGT. This CDR3 has 11 residues. The CDR3 spells CASISRGDAFF. CDR3 nucleotide sequence: TGTGCCAGCATCTCAAGGGGAGATGCTTTCTTT.

The V and J genes are TRBV6-1 and TRBJ1-5; 11 bases map to TRBD1. The germline CDR1 and CDR2 sequences are MNHNS and SASEGT. The CDR3 spans 15 residues. V lost 6 bases and J lost 3; bases outside the gene matches: 4. The CDR3 reads CASRLGQGVNQPQHF. In nucleotides, the CDR3 is TGTGCCAGCAGGCTGGGACAGGGGGTCAATCAGCCCCAGCATTTT.

This clonotype was recorded only once. This chain uses TRBV24-1 with TRBJ2-2, with 9 bases matching TRBD1. Trimming at V came to 5 bases and at J to 5 bases, leaving 5 bases not matched to a gene. This CDR3 contains 15 residues. Germline loops: CDR1 KGHDR, CDR2 SFDVKD. The DNA of the CDR3 is TGTGCCACCAGTGTGCGGACAGGGGTGACCGGGGAGCTGTTTTTT. Its protein is CATSVRTGVTGELFF.

This clonotype appeared many times. The chain has TRBV28 and TRBJ1-2; D remains ambiguous. V was trimmed by 8 bases and J by 7 bases, leaving 17 bases between them. The length of the CDR3 is 13 residues. CDR1 is MDHEN, CDR2 SYDVKM, per germline. The chain's CDR3 is CASGESRHFGYTF. The CDR3 coding sequence is TGTGCCAGCGGGGAGTCCCGCCATTTTGGCTACACCTTC.

The chain recombines TRBV12-3 or TRBV12-4 with TRBJ1-5, with TRBD1 as a possible D gene (5 bases). V was pared by 7 bases and J by 7 bases, with 11 bases between. CDR3 length: 12 amino acids. CDR3 in DNA: TGTGCCAGCATCTGGGGCTCCCAGCCCCAGCATTTT. It is translated as CASIWGSQPQHF.

The CDR3 DNA reads TGTGCCAGCAGTTATTCCGCCGAACCGCAGTACTTC. This codes for CASSYSAEPQYF. The rearrangement joins TRBV6-5 to TRBJ2-7, with unresolved D. Germline assignment: CDR1 MNHEY and CDR2 SVGAGI. This CDR3 comprises 12 residues. V gave up 3 bases and J gave up 9 bases, with 12 bases separating them.

The chain is built from TRBV20-1 and TRBJ2-5; 13 bases match TRBD2. V lost 6 bases, J lost 5 bases, and 12 bases stayed unmatched. The CDR3 sequence is 16 residues long. CDR1 is DFQATT, CDR2 SNEGSKA, per germline (reference sequence). As DNA, the CDR3 is TGCAGTGCGGGACCGGGACTAGCGGGAAGTGTTGAGACCCAGTACTTC. It specifies CSAGPGLAGSVETQYF.

At least ten counts were recorded for this clonotype. The rearrangement links TRBV5-1 to TRBJ2-2, with a weak D call TRBD1 (6 bases). V was clipped by 6 bases and J by 1 base, with 13 bases between them. CDR1 and CDR2 from the germline V gene are SGHRS and YFSETQ. The CDR3 has 15 residues. CDR3 nucleotide sequence: TGCGCCAGCACCGAGTTGGACAGGAACACCGGGGAGCTGTTTTTT. Translating gives CASTELDRNTGELFF.

This chain's CDR3 is CASKLAVSSYEQYF. The CDR3 bases are TGTGCCAGCAAACTGGCGGTAAGCTCCTACGAGCAGTACTTC. The V and J genes are TRBV7-8 and TRBJ2-7; unclear D gene. Trimming pared 7 bases from V and 0 bases from J, leaving 13 bases between. Germline V gene sequence: CDR1 SGHVS, CDR2 FQNEAQ. The CDR3 totals 14 residues. The whole variable domain, remainder taken from reference TRBV7-8 and TRBJ2-7, is GAGVSQSPRYKVAKRGQDVALRCDPISGHVSLFWYQQALGQGPEFLTYFQNEAQLDKSGLPSDRFFAERPEGSVSTLKIQRTQQEDSAVYLCASKLAVSSYEQYFGPGTRLTVT.